This TCR beta chain is from a study of a mutant IDH1 vaccine in newly diagnosed glioma. Study in general: Vaccine administration was initiated 4-6 weeks following radiotherapy alone, or with temozolomide cycles. Before enrollment, patients got radiotherapy alone, temozolomide alone, or mostly the combination. Overall study results and limits: In 80% to 95% of patients, immune responses induced by the vaccine occurred.

Time point here: week 5, during vaccination. Vaccinated patients received 300 ug of mutant IDH1 20-mer peptide per dose, with topical imiquimod. Germline values: CDR1 KGHSH, CDR2 LQKENI. This CDR3 has 16 residues. The ends were cut back, 5 bases at V and 0 bases at J, with 14 bases in the middle. Assay used: immunoSEQ multiplex PCR; TCRdb lists only in-frame clones, some missing. The top ten clones hold nearly 25% of a sample with around 38,000 clones, 70% to 85% of them seen once. Concerning this clone: Antigen specificity is unknown.

The genes are TRBV18 and TRBJ1-5; unclear D gene. The sequence derives from a man younger than 45 with glioma. Sequencing used PBMCs, obtained from a glioma patient whose treatment included an IDH1 peptide vaccine. DNA of the CDR3: TGTGCCAGCTCAGTTTCTTCAGAGAATAGCAATCAGCCCCAGCATTTT. Translating it yields CASSVSSENSNQPQHF.